A selection of T cell receptor beta chains follows, all from one sample in a study of T cells in Graves' hyperthyroidism and ophthalmopathy. TCRdb redid the calling of the multiplex PCR reads with MiXCR, one entry per CDR3 protein. The profile shows roughly 250,000 distinct CDR3 sequences, less than 20% of them singletons. The sample consisted of blood. These receptors originate from a young woman with Graves' ophthalmopathy. Each CDR3 is given with its conserved first and last residue.

j_gene	v_gene	CDR3aa
TRBJ1-4	TRBV5-8	CASSKDTATNEKLFF
TRBJ2-7	TRBV4-1	CASSQVGDSSYEQYF
TRBJ2-1	TRBV2	CASSLRDGYNEQFF
TRBJ2-1	TRBV2	CASSEGRGGNEQFF
TRBJ2-1	TRBV27	CASSPSSGRYNEQFF
TRBJ2-1	TRBV7-2	CASNTLAGGGMARYNEQFF
TRBJ2-7	TRBV30	CAWSPMTGNEQYF
TRBJ2-3	TRBV2	CASTEAASTDTQYF
TRBJ2-7	TRBV7-9	CASSLGPATEQYF
TRBJ2-5	TRBV7-6	CASSLARKTQYF
TRBJ2-1	TRBV6-2/TRBV6-3	CASSRDRNKQFF
TRBJ1-1	TRBV7-9	CASSPRQYTEAFF
TRBJ1-5	TRBV19	CASKLRGRNQPQHF
TRBJ1-5	TRBV2	CASCGQGGISNQPQHF
TRBJ2-1	TRBV28	CAGGTSGDNEQFF
TRBJ1-5	TRBV27	CASSSLGGNPPQPQHF
TRBJ1-5	TRBV15	CATSPQGGSNQPQHF
TRBJ2-4	TRBV19	CASSIQMAGTGKNIQYF
TRBJ1-2	TRBV28	CASRLEGYGYTF
TRBJ2-2	TRBV12-3/TRBV12-4	CASSFGSIDLGTPAGELFF
TRBJ2-7	TRBV7-8	CASSPPPGGNTGELAREQYF
TRBJ1-2	TRBV28	CASTPGYPYGYTF
TRBJ1-1	TRBV20-1	CSARDLKGPTEAFF
TRBJ2-1	TRBV24-1	CATSRGQGYNEQFF
TRBJ1-2	TRBV20-1	CSASRDANGYTF
TRBJ2-5	TRBV4-3	CASSPSKSYQETQYF
TRBJ1-5	TRBV9	CASSVGGTEPQHF
TRBJ1-1	TRBV5-6	CASSAPGGVGTEAFF
TRBJ2-1	TRBV7-9	CASSPHDGSSYNEQFF
TRBJ2-7	TRBV3-1	CASSQGTGTYEQYF
TRBJ2-3	TRBV28	CASSLKGTQYF
TRBJ1-3	TRBV12-5	CASGLVWVSTSGNTIYF
TRBJ2-3	TRBV7-2	CASSLRGADTQYF
TRBJ2-3	TRBV4-3	CASSLGSWEGRADTQYF
TRBJ2-3	TRBV28	CASTPRQRVASTDTQYF
TRBJ2-2	TRBV11-2	CASSWGVTGELFF
TRBJ1-3	TRBV29-1	CSVVTGAVGNTIYF
TRBJ2-5	TRBV12-3/TRBV12-4	CASRRLAGAGETQYF
TRBJ1-5	TRBV20-1	CSAPVGARNQPQHF
TRBJ1-2	TRBV5-4	CASSLDGQGYGYTF
TRBJ2-4	TRBV28	CASSLASGAKNIQYF
TRBJ1-2	TRBV3-1	CASSQTTASYTF
TRBJ1-5	TRBV6-1	CASSEVVGQPQHF
TRBJ1-1	TRBV6-1	CASINMDRGRKGAFF
TRBJ2-7	TRBV20-1	CSARDPAFSEIYEQYF
TRBJ2-3	TRBV9	CASSVATGKAGTDTQYF
TRBJ2-3	TRBV7-9	CASSSGTSGAPSTDTQYF
TRBJ2-7	TRBV7-8	CASSLTRGDYEQYF
TRBJ2-1	TRBV12-3/TRBV12-4	CASRSGVNNEQFF
TRBJ1-1	TRBV27	CASSRSGGPMNTEAFF
TRBJ1-5	TRBV12-3/TRBV12-4	CASGDSGTGGSRQPQHF
TRBJ1-1	TRBV3-1	CASSQDPGGRTEAFF
TRBJ1-1	TRBV12-3/TRBV12-4	CASSLGGTGPAEAFF
TRBJ2-5	TRBV28	CASSLFGQGTQETQYF